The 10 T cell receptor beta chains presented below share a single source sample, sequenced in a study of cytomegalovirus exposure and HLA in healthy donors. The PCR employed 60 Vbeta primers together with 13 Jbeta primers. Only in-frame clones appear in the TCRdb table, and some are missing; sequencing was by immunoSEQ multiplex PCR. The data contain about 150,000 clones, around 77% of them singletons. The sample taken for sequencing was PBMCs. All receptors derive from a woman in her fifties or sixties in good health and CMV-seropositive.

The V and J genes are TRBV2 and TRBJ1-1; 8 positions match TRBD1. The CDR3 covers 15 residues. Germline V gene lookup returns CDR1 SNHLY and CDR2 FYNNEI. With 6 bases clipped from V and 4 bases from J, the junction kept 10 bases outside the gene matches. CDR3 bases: TGTGCCAGCAGGGTAGAGACAGGGGCTGGCACTGAAGCTTTCTTT. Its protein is CASRVETGAGTEAFF.

The CDR3 sequence is CASGGQGVSYEQYF. CDR3 nucleotide sequence: TGTGCCAGCGGCGGACAGGGAGTTTCCTACGAGCAGTACTTC. The chain combines TRBV27 with TRBJ2-7, with 8 bases matching TRBD1. The CDR3 totals 14 residues. CDR1 is MNHEY and CDR2 is SMNVEV in the germline V gene (reference sequence). With V trimmed by 8 bases and J by 1 base, 7 bases remained unmatched.

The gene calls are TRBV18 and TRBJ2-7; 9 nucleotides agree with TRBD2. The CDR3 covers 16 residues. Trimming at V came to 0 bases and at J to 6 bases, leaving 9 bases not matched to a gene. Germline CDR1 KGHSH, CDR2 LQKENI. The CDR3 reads CASSPPYGGRASEQYF. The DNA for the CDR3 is TGTGCCAGCTCACCACCGTACGGCGGGAGGGCCTCCGAGCAGTACTTC. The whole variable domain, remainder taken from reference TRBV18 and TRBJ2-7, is NAGVMQNPRHLVRRRGQEARLRCSPMKGHSHVYWYRQLPEEGLKFMVYLQKENIIDESGMPKERFSAEFPKEGPSILRIQQVVRGDSAAYFCASSPPYGGRASEQYFGPGTRLTVT.

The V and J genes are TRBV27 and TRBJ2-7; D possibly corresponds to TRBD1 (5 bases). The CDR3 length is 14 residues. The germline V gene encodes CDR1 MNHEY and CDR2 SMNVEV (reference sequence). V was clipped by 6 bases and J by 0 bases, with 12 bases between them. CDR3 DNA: TGTGCCAGCAGCCAAAGGGGATTCTCCTACGAGCAGTACTTC. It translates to CASSQRGFSYEQYF.

The CDR3 sequence: CASSVVQGALTDTQYF. For the CDR3, the DNA is TGTGCCAGCAGTGTAGTTCAGGGGGCTCTCACAGATACGCAGTATTTT. This chain connects TRBV28 to TRBJ2-3, with TRBD1 identical over 8 bases. Germline V lookup: CDR1 MDHEN, CDR2 SYDVKM. Losses at the gene ends were 5 bases for V and 2 bases for J; bases not matched to a gene: 9. CDR3 length: 16 residues.

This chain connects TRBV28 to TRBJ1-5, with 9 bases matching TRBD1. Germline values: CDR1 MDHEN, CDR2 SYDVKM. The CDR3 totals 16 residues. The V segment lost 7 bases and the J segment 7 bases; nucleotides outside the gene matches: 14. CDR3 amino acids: CASTLSPGQGRQPQHF. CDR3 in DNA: TGTGCCAGCACCTTAAGTCCGGGACAGGGCAGGCAGCCCCAGCATTTT.

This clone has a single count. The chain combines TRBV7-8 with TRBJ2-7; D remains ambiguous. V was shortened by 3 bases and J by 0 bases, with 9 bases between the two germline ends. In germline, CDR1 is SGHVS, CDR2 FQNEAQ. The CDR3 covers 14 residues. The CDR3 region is CASSFSAGSYEQYF. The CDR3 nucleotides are TGTGCCAGCAGCTTTTCCGCCGGCTCCTACGAGCAGTACTTC.

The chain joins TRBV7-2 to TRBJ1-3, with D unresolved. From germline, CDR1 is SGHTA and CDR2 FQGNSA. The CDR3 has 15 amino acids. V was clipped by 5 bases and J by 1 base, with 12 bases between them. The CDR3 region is CASSPWRESGNTIYF. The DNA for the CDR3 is TGTGCCAGCAGCCCTTGGCGGGAATCTGGAAACACCATATATTTT.

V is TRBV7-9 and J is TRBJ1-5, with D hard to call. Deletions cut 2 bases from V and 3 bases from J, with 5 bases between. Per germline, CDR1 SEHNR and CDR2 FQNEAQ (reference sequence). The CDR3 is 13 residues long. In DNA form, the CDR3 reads TGTGCCAGCAGCTTACAGAACAATCAGCCCCAGCATTTT. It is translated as CASSLQNNQPQHF.

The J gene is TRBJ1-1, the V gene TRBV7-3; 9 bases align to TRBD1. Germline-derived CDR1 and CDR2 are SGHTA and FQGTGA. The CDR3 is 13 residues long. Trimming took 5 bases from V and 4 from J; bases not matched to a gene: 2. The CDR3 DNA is TGTGCCAGCAGCAACAGGGGGCCCACTGAAGCTTTCTTT. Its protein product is CASSNRGPTEAFF. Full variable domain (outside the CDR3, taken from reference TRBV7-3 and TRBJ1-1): GAGVSQTPSNKVTEKGKYVELRCDPISGHTALYWYRQSLGQGPEFLIYFQGTGAADDSGLPNDRFFAVRPEGSVSTLKIQRTERGDSAVYLCASSNRGPTEAFFGQGTRLTVV.